This T cell receptor (beta chain) was identified in a study of T-cell reconstitution after alpha-beta-depleted transplantation in children. Study results and limitations: T cells produced anew were the main source of T-cell counts and diversity one year after transplant.

This clonotype was picked up a small number of times. What it binds is unknown. The CDR3 runs 16 residues. Trimming cost V 4 bases and J 6 bases; bases outside gene matches: 9. Germline CDR1 KGHDR, CDR2 SFDVKD. Molecular barcoding with unique molecular identifiers was used for the TCRbeta library. TCRdb redid the calling of the PCR reads with MiXCR, one entry per CDR3 protein. The table records 330,000 or so distinct CDR3 sequences, approximately 7.3% of them present only once. The gene calls are TRBV24-1 and TRBJ2-1; 9 bases map to TRBD1. The sample consisted of peripheral blood, taken 360 days after TCRalphabeta/CD19-depleted stem cell transplant. The receptor was isolated from a female patient aged 2 to 10 who had a stem cell transplant for Fanconi anemia, so the T cells may come from the graft donor. The CDR3 sequence: CATSDWGQGRGNEQFF. In nucleotides, the CDR3 is TGTGCCACCAGTGACTGGGGACAGGGTAGGGGCAATGAGCAGTTCTTC.